What follows are 7 T cell receptor beta chains derived from one specimen sequenced in a study of shared clonotypes between healthy human individuals. Sequencing was performed with immunoSEQ multiplex PCR; in TCRdb, only in-frame clones are kept and a portion is missing. The table records about 1.1 million clones, approximately 78% of them present only once. Source material: memory CD4+ T cells from PBMCs. Documented subset: CD45RA-negative fraction. All receptors derive from a young man in good health. Some clones in this sample may be carry-over from other donors' samples.

This chain joins TRBV28 and TRBJ2-2, with 9 nucleotides matching TRBD1. The CDR3 sequence is 15 residues long. Trimming took 8 bases from V and 4 from J; bases not matched to a gene: 8. Germline V lookup: CDR1 MDHEN, CDR2 SYDVKM. The CDR3 sequence: CASLTQGAGTGELFF. The CDR3 DNA follows: TGTGCCAGCCTGACACAGGGGGCGGGCACCGGGGAGCTGTTTTTT.

This clone has only one observation. This sequence joins TRBV7-9 and TRBJ1-2; D might be TRBD1 (5 bases). This CDR3 has 15 residues. V was pared by 0 bases and J by 4 bases, with 12 bases between. Germline assignment: CDR1 SEHNR and CDR2 FQNEAQ (reference sequence). CDR3 DNA sequence: TGTGCCAGCAGCTTAGCGCTTTCGGGGCCCTATGGCTACACCTTC. It is translated as CASSLALSGPYGYTF.

This clone turned up a few times. CDR3 region: CASSISAGGQLNLNYGYTF. CDR3 bases: TGTGCCAGTAGTATTAGCGCCGGGGGACAGCTCAACCTTAACTATGGCTACACCTTC. The chain combines TRBV19 with TRBJ1-2, with 7 bases aligning to TRBD1. The V and J ends lost 3 bases and 1 base, in that order; junction bases with no gene match: 17. Germline loops: CDR1 LNHDA, CDR2 SQIVND (reference sequence). This CDR3 region has 19 residues.

V is TRBV7-2 and J is TRBJ1-4; D may be TRBD1 (5 bases). CDR3 length: 15 amino acids. In germline, CDR1 is SGHTA, CDR2 FQGNSA. The V and J ends lost 1 base and 7 bases respectively, with 13 bases between them. The CDR3 protein is CASSLVWGSGEKLFF. As DNA, the CDR3 is TGTGCCAGCAGCTTAGTATGGGGGAGTGGTGAAAAACTGTTTTTT.

The rearrangement joins TRBV9 to TRBJ2-2, with D uncertain. CDR3 length: 14 amino acids. Trimming took 4 bases from V and 0 from J, leaving 7 bases between them. Germline V gene sequence: CDR1 SGDLS, CDR2 YYNGEE. The CDR3 loop reads CASSQTTNTGELFF. Written as DNA, the CDR3 is TGTGCCAGCAGCCAGACAACGAACACCGGGGAGCTGTTTTTT.

The chain carries TRBV6-5 and TRBJ1-1, with 7 nucleotides matching TRBD1. CDR1 and CDR2 (germline): MNHEY, SVGAGI. The CDR3 covers 14 residues. V shed 6 bases, J shed 2 bases, and the junction held 6 bases outside the gene matches. The chain's CDR3 is CASRKGQQNTEAFF. DNA of the CDR3: TGTGCCAGCAGAAAGGGACAGCAAAACACTGAAGCTTTCTTT.

The chain uses TRBV7-6 and TRBJ2-7; 11 bases fit TRBD2. The V and J ends lost 4 bases and 3 bases, in that order; junction bases with no gene match: 5. The CDR3 consists of 15 residues. Germline assignment: CDR1 SGHVS and CDR2 FNYEAQ. The CDR3 loop is CASSSGTSGLYEQYF. The CDR3, as DNA: TGTGCCAGCAGCTCAGGGACTAGCGGACTCTACGAGCAGTACTTC.